This TCR beta chain is from a study of blood T cell repertoires in COVID-19. Study summary: Sample material is recorded as cDNA or gDNA derived from T cells, B-cell-depleted T cells, or PBMCs.

Authors' analysis steps: By means of reference gene primer amplification, nucleated cell counts were estimated. Only in-frame clones appear in the TCRdb table, and some are missing; sequencing was by immunoSEQ multiplex PCR. D and trimming come from the DNA, and the V and J calls and clone size come from that table. The repertoire has approximately 89,000 clones, about 84% of them found once; the top ten carry approximately 14%. Germline V gene sequence: CDR1 LGHDT, CDR2 YNNKEL (reference sequence). Trimming took off 1 base at V and 9 bases at J, with 7 bases between the two ends. The CDR3 extends over 12 amino acids. This clone was detected ten times or more. Distinct nucleotide sequences in the sample also encode this CDR3.

This clonotype was sampled from a woman between 65 and 79 years old with acute or convalescent COVID-19. The specimen was peripheral blood. This sequence joins TRBV3-1 (or the pseudogene TRBV3-2) and TRBJ1-5; D remains unclear. DNA for the CDR3: TGTGCCAGCAGCCAAGCCTCAGGGCCCCAGCATTTT. Its translation is CASSQASGPQHF.